The sequence of this TCR beta chain was determined in a study of early T cells in non-severe SARS-CoV-2 infection. Study overall: Bulk RNA isolated from unsorted whole blood underwent sequencing; chains were not paired.

Separate cDNA molecules each had unique molecular identifiers attached to them. TCRdb reprocessed the 5' RACE reads via MiXCR and lists one record per CDR3 protein. The sample lists fewer than 40,000 distinct CDR3 sequences, roughly 5.2% seen once, with about a fifth in the top ten. This clonotype was recorded many times. As yet, its antigen is unknown. Study-wide findings and caveats: VDJdb-based matching was biased toward anti-spike CD8 responses and missed private and CD4 specificities.

Sequences were obtained from whole blood. The sequence came from an adult who was a healthcare worker with PCR-confirmed SARS-CoV-2 infection or an uninfected control (not recorded which).

The CDR3 loop reads CASSLQGAGANVLTF. The CDR3 coding sequence is TGTGCCAGCAGCTTACAGGGAGCTGGGGCCAACGTCCTGACTTTC. The J gene is TRBJ2-6, the V gene TRBV7-9; D is possibly TRBD1 or TRBD2 (5 bases each). There are 15 residues in the CDR3. Trimming left V 2 bases short and J 2 bases short, with 7 bases between. Germline V lookup: CDR1 SEHNR, CDR2 FQNEAQ (reference sequence).